This TCR beta chain was retrieved from a study of T cell repertoires in aging, cancer and after chemotherapy. TRB rearrangements spanning V, D and J were amplified using mixed TRB-A/B primers. TCRdb called the multiplex PCR reads again in MiXCR, with one record for every CDR3 protein. The repertoire includes fewer than 15,000 distinct CDR3 sequences, around 25% of them detected once, and about 48% sits in the top ten. The template was genomic DNA from peripheral blood, not RNA. The CDR3 runs 12 residues. CDR1 and CDR2 (germline): DFQATT, SNEGSKA (reference sequence). V gave up 6 bases and J gave up 4 bases; unmatched junction bases: 2.

The sequencing sample was made of blood. The V gene is TRBV20-1, the J gene TRBJ2-5, with 10 bases lining up with TRBD1. This clonotype originated in a human donor in good health. The CDR3 here is CSARTGGETQYF. The CDR3 DNA follows: TGCAGTGCGCGGACAGGGGGAGAGACCCAGTACTTC.